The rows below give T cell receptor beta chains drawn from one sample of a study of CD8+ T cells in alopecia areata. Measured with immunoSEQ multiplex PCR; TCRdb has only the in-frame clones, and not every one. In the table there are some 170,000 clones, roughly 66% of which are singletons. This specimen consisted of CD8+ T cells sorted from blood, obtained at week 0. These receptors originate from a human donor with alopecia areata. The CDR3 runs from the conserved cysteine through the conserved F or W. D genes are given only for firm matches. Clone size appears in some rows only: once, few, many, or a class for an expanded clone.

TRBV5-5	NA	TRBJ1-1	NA	CASSLLVNTEAFF	TGTGCCAGCAGCTTGTTGGTGAACACTGAAGCTTTCTTT
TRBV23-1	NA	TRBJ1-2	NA	CASSQSRQRGYTF	TGCGCCAGCAGTCAATCCCGGCAGAGGGGCTACACCTTC
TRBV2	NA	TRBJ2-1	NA	CANGLGLVDNEQFF	TGTGCCAACGGACTTGGCCTGGTCGACAATGAGCAGTTCTTC
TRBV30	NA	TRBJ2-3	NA	CALPSVGSTDTQYF	TGTGCCCTACCCTCGGTAGGTAGCACAGATACGCAGTATTTT
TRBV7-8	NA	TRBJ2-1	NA	CASKGYNEQFF	TGTGCCAGCAAGGGCTACAATGAGCAGTTCTTC
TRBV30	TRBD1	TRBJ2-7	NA	CAWQPTGDEQYF	TGTGCCTGGCAACCGACAGGGGACGAGCAGTACTTC
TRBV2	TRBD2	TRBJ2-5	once	CASSEALSGGLGETQYF	TGTGCCAGCAGTGAAGCGCTCAGCGGGGGGTTAGGAGAGACCCAGTACTTC
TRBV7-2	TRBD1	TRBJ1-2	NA	CASSLAPQGAGGYTF	TGTGCCAGCAGCTTAGCACCACAGGGGGCGGGTGGCTACACCTTC
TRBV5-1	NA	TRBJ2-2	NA	CASTSDSNTGELFF	TGCGCCAGCACGTCGGACAGCAACACCGGGGAGCTGTTTTTT
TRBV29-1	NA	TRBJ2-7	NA	CSVETGGGGEQYF	TGCAGCGTTGAGACAGGCGGAGGGGGGGAGCAGTACTTC
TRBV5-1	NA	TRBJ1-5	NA	CASSLVGGHSNQPQHF	TGCGCCAGCAGCTTGGTTGGCGGACATAGCAATCAGCCCCAGCATTTT
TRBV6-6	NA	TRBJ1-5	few	CASSLNRYQPQHF	TGTGCCAGCAGTTTAAACCGCTATCAGCCCCAGCATTTT
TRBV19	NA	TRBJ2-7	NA	CASSISRAPSYEQYF	TGTGCCAGTAGTATTTCGAGAGCGCCCTCCTACGAGCAGTACTTC
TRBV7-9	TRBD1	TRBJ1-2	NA	CASSHPLIGQGHYGYTF	TGTGCCAGCAGCCATCCCCTGATAGGACAGGGCCACTATGGCTACACCTTC
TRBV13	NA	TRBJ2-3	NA	CASSPERYTQYF	TGTGCCAGCAGCCCCGAGCGTTATACGCAGTATTTT
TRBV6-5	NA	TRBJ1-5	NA	CASSYSAGRNQPQHF	TGTGCCAGCAGTTATTCGGCAGGGCGCAATCAGCCCCAGCATTTT
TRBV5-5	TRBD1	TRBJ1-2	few	CASSLGTGGLGYTF	TGTGCCAGCAGCTTGGGGACAGGGGGCCTTGGCTACACCTTC
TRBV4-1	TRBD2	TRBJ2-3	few	CASSQDWGLPTDTQYF	TGCGCCAGCAGCCAAGACTGGGGACTACCCACAGATACGCAGTATTTT
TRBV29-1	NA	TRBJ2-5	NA	CSLPAGGQETQYF	TGCAGCCTCCCGGCCGGCGGGCAAGAGACCCAGTACTTC
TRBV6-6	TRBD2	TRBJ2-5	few	CASQLAGLDYETQYF	TGTGCCAGCCAGCTTGCGGGACTAGATTACGAGACCCAGTACTTC
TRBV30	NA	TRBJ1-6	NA	CAWMGGYNSPLHF	TGTGCCTGGATGGGAGGATACAATTCACCCCTCCACTTT
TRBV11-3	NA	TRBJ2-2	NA	CASSYSTGELFF	TGTGCCAGCAGCTATAGCACCGGGGAGCTGTTTTTT
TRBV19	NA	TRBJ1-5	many	CASSSALGSNQPQHF	TGTGCCAGTAGTTCAGCCCTTGGTAGCAATCAGCCCCAGCATTTT
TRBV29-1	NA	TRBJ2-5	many	CSVVGSQETQYF	TGCAGCGTTGTGGGCAGCCAAGAGACCCAGTACTTC
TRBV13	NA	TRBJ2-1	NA	CASSFRGGEQFF	TGTGCCAGCAGCTTCCGAGGGGGTGAGCAGTTCTTC
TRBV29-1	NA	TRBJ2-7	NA	CSVEDLHRGGGYEQYF	TGCAGCGTTGAAGATCTTCATCGCGGGGGCGGTTACGAGCAGTACTTC
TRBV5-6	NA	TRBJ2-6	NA	CASSLEGYGAGANVLTF	TGTGCCAGCAGCTTGGAGGGGTACGGCGCTGGGGCCAACGTCCTGACTTTC